This T cell receptor (beta chain) is from a study of identical twins. Notes on the study in general: The abundant beta clonotypes from cord blood had fewer insertions, and memory repertoires had none of this.

Each CDR3 protein gets one entry after TCRdb re-called the 5' RACE reads with MiXCR. The sample records around 490,000 distinct CDR3 sequences, 13% to 15% being singletons. Concerning this clonotype: The antigen is unknown.

The germline V gene encodes CDR1 DFQATT and CDR2 SNEGSKA (reference sequence). V lost 7 bases and J lost 2, with 19 bases in between. This CDR3 comprises 15 residues. The same data also went into a second study, on yellow fever vaccine responses in identical twins.

V gene TRBV20-1 combines with J gene TRBJ2-3; D perhaps matches TRBD1 (6 bases). This clonotype was sampled from a young woman in good health. The sequenced sample was CD4+ T cells sorted from blood. The chain's CDR3 is CSGGLLEQYTDTQYF. The CDR3 DNA follows: TGCAGTGGGGGGCTCCTTGAACAATACACAGATACGCAGTATTTT.